The 20 T cell receptor beta chains listed next were all sequenced from one sample in a study of technical replicates of blood from a few donors. Only in-frame clones appear in the TCRdb table, and some are missing; sequencing was by immunoSEQ multiplex PCR. The table includes 10,000 to 15,000 clones, approximately 94% detected once. The sample taken for sequencing was PBMCs. The receptors here all came from a human donor in good health.

The J gene is TRBJ2-5, the V gene TRBV30; D is unclear. The CDR3 contains 13 residues. The germline CDR1 and CDR2 sequences are GTSNPN and SVGIG (reference sequence). With 8 bases removed from V and 1 base from J, the gap between germline ends came to 14 bases. The CDR3 sequence: CAPCYTVQETQYF. The DNA for the CDR3 is TGTGCCCCTTGCTATACGGTCCAAGAGACCCAGTACTTC.

J is TRBJ2-3 and V is TRBV10-3; 9 nucleotides align to TRBD2. The germline gives CDR1 ENHRY, CDR2 SYGVKD. V trimming: 4 bases; J trimming: 0 bases; junction bases outside the gene matches: 8. The CDR3 spans 17 residues. CDR3 protein: CAISGSGRGASTDTQYF. The CDR3 nucleotides read TGTGCCATCAGTGGTAGCGGGAGAGGGGCTAGCACAGATACGCAGTATTTT.

This chain uses TRBV6-1 with TRBJ2-5, with 10 bases fitting TRBD1. Germline trimming cut 4 bases from V and 6 bases from J; bases unmatched to any gene: 8. The CDR3 has 15 residues. Per germline, CDR1 MNHNS and CDR2 SASEGT. CDR3 protein: CASSGDRGRYQTQYF. The DNA for the CDR3 is TGTGCCAGCAGTGGAGACAGGGGGCGCTACCAGACCCAGTACTTC.

The gene calls are TRBV6-4 and TRBJ2-1; a possible D gene is TRBD2 (6 bases). V was trimmed by 5 bases and J by 2 bases, leaving 13 bases between them. The CDR3 spans 15 residues. The germline CDR1 and CDR2 sequences are MRHNA and SNTAGT. As DNA, the CDR3 is TGTGCCAGCAGTTTGATCCCGGGAGCCTACAATGAGCAGTTCTTC. It is translated as CASSLIPGAYNEQFF.

The chain is built from TRBV7-8 and TRBJ2-2; TRBD2 agrees at 9 bases. Germline V gives CDR1 SGHVS, CDR2 FQNEAQ. This CDR3 region has 18 residues. After removal of 8 bases from V and 6 bases from J, the junction contained 19 bases not matched to a gene. The CDR3 bases are TGTGCCAGCCGGCGGGGGCGGGAGGGTATTTCGGGGCCCGGGGAGCTGTTTTTT. Translated, it gives CASRRGREGISGPGELFF.

V gene TRBV18 combines with J gene TRBJ1-5, with D perhaps TRBD1 (6 bases). This CDR3 has 14 amino acids. V lost 5 bases, J lost 0 bases, and 8 bases lay in between. CDR1 is KGHSH, CDR2 LQKENI, per germline. CDR3 amino acids: CASSSRGSNQPQHF. CDR3 bases: TGTGCCAGCTCATCCAGGGGTAGCAATCAGCCCCAGCATTTT.

V usage is TRBV28 and J usage is TRBJ2-7; TRBD1 aligns across 7 bases. J gave up 4 bases and V 2 bases, and 5 bases lay outside the gene matches. The CDR3 loop spans 14 amino acids. Germline V gene data show CDR1 as MDHEN and CDR2 as SYDVKM. The CDR3 DNA reads TGTGCCAGCAGTTTAGTAGGGGGCGCATACGAGCAGTACTTC. This codes for CASSLVGGAYEQYF.

The chain couples TRBV6-1 to TRBJ1-4; D is possibly TRBD1 (6 bases). Germline V gives CDR1 MNHNS, CDR2 SASEGT. This CDR3 region has 15 residues. Trimming cost V 6 bases and J 8 bases, with 19 bases left between them. The CDR3 DNA reads as TGTGCCAGCAGGGCCTTGGTCGCAGGGGACGAAAAACTGTTTTTT. This encodes CASRALVAGDEKLFF.

The chain joins TRBV6-4 to TRBJ2-1; 8 positions match TRBD2. Germline CDR1 MRHNA, CDR2 SNTAGT. V lost 5 bases, J lost 5 bases, and 8 bases stayed unmatched. The CDR3 sequence is 15 residues long. Here the CDR3 DNA reads TGTGCCAGCAGTTTGACTAGCGACAAGGACAATGAGCAGTTCTTC. Protein sequence: CASSLTSDKDNEQFF.

DNA of the CDR3: TGTGCCAGCAGCTTAGCCCTCCTCGGGAACATTCAGTACTTC. Translation gives CASSLALLGNIQYF. This sequence joins TRBV7-9 and TRBJ2-4; the D is unclear. Trimming removed 0 bases from V and 7 bases from J, with 10 bases in between. The CDR3 length is 14 residues. Germline-derived CDR1 and CDR2 are SEHNR and FQNEAQ (reference sequence).

This chain uses TRBV30 with TRBJ1-6; the match to TRBD1 covers 7 bases. Trimming took 1 base from V and 8 from J; bases not matched to a gene: 2. CDR1 is GTSNPN, CDR2 SVGIG, per germline (reference sequence). The length of the CDR3 is 13 residues. CDR3 sequence reads: CAWSGQGDSPLHF. The CDR3 DNA is TGTGCCTGGAGTGGGCAGGGGGATTCACCCCTCCACTTT.

The V and J genes are TRBV5-1 and TRBJ1-1, with D maybe TRBD1 (5 bases). The germline V gene has CDR1 SGHRS and CDR2 YFSETQ. This CDR3 is 13 amino acids long. V lost 1 base, J lost 1 base, and 5 bases lay in between. In nucleotides, the CDR3 is TGCGCCAGCAGCTTGCAGGGGAACACTGAAGCTTTCTTT. Amino acids: CASSLQGNTEAFF.

This chain joins TRBV6-1 and TRBJ1-4; 7 bases agree with TRBD1. CDR3 length equals 15 residues. Per the germline V gene, CDR1 is MNHNS and CDR2 is SASEGT. Trimming at V came to 6 bases and at J to 6 bases, leaving 10 bases not matched to a gene. The CDR3 reads CASRDQGVVYEKLFF. The DNA for the CDR3 is TGTGCCAGCAGAGATCAGGGGGTGGTTTATGAAAAACTGTTTTTT.

The rearrangement joins TRBV5-6 to TRBJ2-5, with TRBD2 matching 10 bases. After removal of 0 bases from V and 6 bases from J, the junction contained 5 bases not matched to a gene. The CDR3 extends over 15 amino acids. Germline CDR1 SGHDT, CDR2 YYEEEE. CDR3 amino acids: CASSLGLAGGQTQYF. The CDR3 DNA is TGTGCCAGCAGCTTGGGACTAGCGGGCGGACAGACCCAGTACTTC. The full variable domain, in which reference TRBV5-6 and TRBJ2-5 provide the parts outside the CDR3, is DAGVTQSPTHLIKTRGQQVTLRCSPKSGHDTVSWYQQALGQGPQFIFQYYEEEERQRGNFPDRFSGHQFPNYSSELNVNALLLGDSALYLCASSLGLAGGQTQYFGPGTRLLVL.

The chain's CDR3 is CASSYDEGLGGYTF. The CDR3 DNA is TGTGCCAGCAGTTACGATGAGGGTTTGGGAGGCTACACCTTC. The V and J genes are TRBV6-5 and TRBJ1-2; D ambiguous. Germline CDR1 is MNHEY and CDR2 is SVGAGI. Trimming removed 2 bases at V and 8 bases at J, with 15 bases between. The CDR3 consists of 14 residues.

V and J are TRBV2 and TRBJ2-7, with a weak D call TRBD2 (7 bases). Trimming pared 6 bases from V and 2 bases from J, leaving 23 bases between. Germline CDR1 SNHLY, CDR2 FYNNEI. This CDR3 has 17 residues. The CDR3: CASRRGAGRVSTYEQYF. The CDR3 DNA reads as TGTGCCAGCAGACGGGGGGCAGGGCGGGTATCAACCTACGAGCAGTACTTC.

The chain joins TRBV27 to TRBJ2-5, with D maybe TRBD1 (6 bases). The CDR3 has 15 residues. CDR1 and CDR2 (germline): MNHEY, SMNVEV (reference sequence). Deletions cut 5 bases from V and 1 base from J, with 14 bases between. CDR3 coding DNA: TGTGCCAGCAGTCCGGCGGACAGCCTCCAAGAGACCCAGTACTTC. Residues: CASSPADSLQETQYF.

The J gene is TRBJ2-5, the V gene TRBV5-8; TRBD2 is a possible D gene (7 bases). The V and J ends lost 0 bases and 5 bases respectively, with 20 bases between them. Germline lookup yields CDR1 SGHTS and CDR2 YDEGEE. CDR3 length equals 17 residues. This CDR3 reads CASSLAGSGLGGETQYF. In DNA form, the CDR3 reads TGTGCCAGCAGCTTGGCCGGCTCCGGACTAGGGGGGGAGACCCAGTACTTC. Full variable domain (remainder filled in from reference TRBV5-8 and TRBJ2-5): EAGVTQSPTHLIKTRGQQATLRCSPISGHTSVYWYQQALGLGLQFLLWYDEGEERNRGNFPPRFSGRQFPNYSSELNVNALELEDSALYLCASSLAGSGLGGETQYFGPGTRLLVL.

A few counts support this clone. The genes are TRBV6-1 and TRBJ2-3; maybe TRBD2 (6 bases). Germline V CDR1 and CDR2: MNHNS, SASEGT. This CDR3 spans 13 amino acids. Deletions cut 6 bases from V and 9 bases from J, with 16 bases between. CDR3 in amino acids: CASRSRGEPTQYF. The CDR3 bases are TGTGCCAGCAGGAGCCGCGGGGAGCCGACGCAGTATTTT.

The CDR3 sequence: CASGSRWHGEGTF. For the CDR3, the DNA is TGTGCCAGCGGATCGAGGTGGCACGGTGAGGGCACCTTC. The chain has TRBV2 and TRBJ1-2; D remains ambiguous. Germline V gene lookup returns CDR1 SNHLY and CDR2 FYNNEI. The CDR3 extends over 13 amino acids. Trimming took 8 bases from V and 13 from J, leaving 23 bases between them. The variable domain in full, completed from reference TRBV2 and TRBJ1-2, reads EPEVTQTPSHQVTQMGQEVILRCVPISNHLYFYWYRQILGQKVEFLVSFYNNEISEKSEIFDDQFSVERPDGSNFTLKIRSTKLEDSAMYFCASGSRWHGEGTFGSGTRLTVV.